This T cell receptor beta chain was captured by sequencing in a study of shared clonotypes between healthy human individuals. Terminally differentiated effector memory CD45RA+ cells were left out of the naive CD8 fraction, which was CD45RO-negative and positively selected for CCR7. This CDR3 has 14 amino acids. Germline V gene lookup returns CDR1 SEHNR and CDR2 FQNEAQ (reference sequence). Trimming took off 6 bases at V and 0 bases at J, with 6 bases between the two ends. The repertoire was sequenced with immunoSEQ multiplex PCR; TCRdb's copy has only in-frame clones and lacks some. This sample has around 600,000 clones; roughly 98% occur once, and the top ten carry 0.3%.

This chain connects TRBV7-9 to TRBJ2-6; D call uncertain. This clonotype was sampled from a man aged 25-45 years in good health. Input material: naive CD8+ T cells sorted from blood. CDR3 amino acids: CASRTSSGANVLTF. CDR3 sequence (DNA): TGTGCCAGCAGAACGAGCTCTGGGGCCAACGTCCTGACTTTC.